What follows are 26 T cell receptor beta chains derived from one specimen sequenced in a study of graft-versus-host responses after intestinal transplantation. Assay used: immunoSEQ multiplex PCR; TCRdb lists only in-frame clones, some missing. The table lists around 84,000 clones, roughly four fifths of them singletons. These receptors have no identified antigens. The material was unstimulated CD8+ T cells sorted from spleen or lymph node cells, obtained before intestinal transplant. All receptors derive from a human donor who received an intestinal transplant.

The chain joins TRBV27 to TRBJ2-3, with unresolved D. The CDR3 totals 15 residues. V lost 3 bases to trimming and J lost 0 bases, with 10 bases between them. Germline lookup yields CDR1 MNHEY and CDR2 SMNVEV (reference sequence). CDR3 sequence reads: CASSFGVTSTDTQYF. The CDR3 bases are TGTGCCAGCAGTTTCGGCGTAACTAGCACAGATACGCAGTATTTT.

The CDR3 spells CASSQDSSNEQYF. CDR3 in DNA: TGCGCCAGCAGCCAAGATTCTTCGAACGAGCAGTACTTC. The rearrangement links TRBV4-1 to TRBJ2-7; D ambiguous. This CDR3 region has 13 residues. Germline CDR1 and CDR2: MGHRA and YSYEKL. With 0 bases removed from V and 5 bases from J, the gap between germline ends came to 8 bases.

This rearrangement joins TRBV7-9 to TRBJ2-1; TRBD2 agrees at 12 bases. CDR3 length: 17 amino acids. Trimming took 1 base from V and 2 from J; bases not matched to a gene: 3. Germline lookup yields CDR1 SEHNR and CDR2 FQNEAQ (reference sequence). CDR3 sequence reads: CASSLELAGGPYNEQFF. CDR3 bases: TGTGCCAGCAGCTTAGAACTAGCGGGAGGACCCTACAATGAGCAGTTCTTC.

This sequence joins TRBV4-1 and TRBJ2-3; D tentatively reads TRBD1 or TRBD2 (5 bases each). The CDR3 extends over 19 amino acids. Germline V gene lookup returns CDR1 MGHRA and CDR2 YSYEKL. Trimming shortened V by 1 base and J by 2 bases, and 22 bases separated the two germline ends. The CDR3 reads CASSQGPTPGRFYTDTQYF. CDR3 in DNA: TGCGCCAGCAGCCAAGGCCCTACCCCGGGGCGTTTTTACACAGATACGCAGTATTTT.

This chain uses TRBV9 with TRBJ1-2; the match to TRBD1 covers 9 bases. Per the germline V gene, CDR1 is SGDLS and CDR2 is YYNGEE. V was clipped by 0 bases and J by 6 bases; unmatched bases: 6. This CDR3 has 15 residues. The CDR3 DNA follows: TGTGCCAGCAGCGTAGGGGGGACAGGGAGGCATGGCTACACCTTC. This codes for CASSVGGTGRHGYTF.

The chain has TRBV12-2 and TRBJ2-3; TRBD2 is the table's D call, not checked against the DNA. TRBV12-2 corresponds to a pseudogene. CDR3 length: 16 residues. For the CDR3, the DNA is TGTGCAAGTCGCCCCATCGGGGGGGCCCCCACAGATACGCAGTATTTT. Protein: CASRPIGGAPTDTQYF.

The CDR3, as DNA: TGTGCCAGCAGTTTCCAACGGTATAGCAATCAGCCCCAGCATTTT. It yields the protein CASSFQRYSNQPQHF. The J gene is TRBJ1-5, the V gene TRBV27, with D unresolved. The V end lost 3 bases, the J end lost 0 bases, and 9 bases lay between the germline ends. CDR1 is MNHEY and CDR2 is SMNVEV in the germline V gene (reference sequence). The CDR3 covers 15 residues.

This chain joins TRBV5-6 and TRBJ2-6; D could derive from TRBD1 or TRBD2 (6 bases each). V lost 0 bases to trimming and J lost 0 bases, with 13 bases between them. The CDR3 is 18 amino acids. Germline V CDR1 and CDR2: SGHDT, YYEEEE. The CDR3 spells CASSLVVGGFSGANVLTF. In DNA, the CDR3 is TGTGCCAGCAGCTTGGTCGTAGGGGGGTTCTCTGGGGCCAACGTCCTGACTTTC.

The rearrangement links TRBV21-1 to TRBJ1-2. TRBV21-1 is listed as a pseudogene. CDR3 length: 13 residues. CDR3 amino acids: CASSKRGAQGYTF. The DNA for the CDR3 is TGTGCCAGCAGCAAAAGGGGGGCTCAGGGCTACACCTTC.

The V gene is TRBV5-4, the J gene TRBJ2-5; D is undetermined. Near its end, the DNA agrees better with TRBJ2-7, so the J call may be wrong. The CDR3 length is 11 residues. Germline CDR1 is SGHNT and CDR2 is YYREEE (reference sequence). The CDR3 loop is CASSIGYEQYF. The CDR3 DNA sequence: TGTGCCAGCAGCATCGGCTACGAGCAGTACTTC.

The J gene is TRBJ2-7, the V gene TRBV9, with TRBD2 as a possible D gene (6 bases). Deletions cut 0 bases from V and 0 bases from J, with 10 bases between. Per germline, CDR1 SGDLS and CDR2 YYNGEE. The CDR3 length is 15 residues. The DNA for the CDR3 is TGTGCCAGCAGCGTAGGAGGGGAGGCCTCCTACGAGCAGTACTTC. As protein: CASSVGGEASYEQYF.

The chain joins TRBV18 to TRBJ1-5; D not resolved. CDR3 length: 14 amino acids. The V end lost 0 bases, the J end lost 4 bases, and 7 bases lay between the germline ends. Germline values: CDR1 KGHSH, CDR2 LQKENI. This CDR3 reads CASSPPWRNQPQHF. The CDR3 DNA reads as TGTGCCAGCTCACCACCGTGGAGAAATCAGCCCCAGCATTTT.

This chain connects TRBV5-5 to TRBJ2-7; 10 nucleotides match TRBD1. In germline, CDR1 is SGHKS, CDR2 YYEKEE (reference sequence). The CDR3 is 16 residues long. V gave up 0 bases and J gave up 1 base; unmatched junction bases: 4. CDR3 sequence: CASSLDWDRGSYEQYF. The CDR3, as DNA: TGTGCCAGCAGCTTGGACTGGGACAGGGGATCCTACGAGCAGTACTTC.

The chain carries TRBV11-3 and TRBJ2-1; D not certain. Germline V lookup: CDR1 SGHNT, CDR2 YENEEA. CDR3 length equals 13 residues. Trimming removed 0 bases from V and 4 bases from J, with 4 bases in between. CDR3 region: CASSLEPYNEQFF. CDR3 bases: TGTGCCAGCAGCTTAGAGCCGTACAATGAGCAGTTCTTC.

CDR3: CASSQGQPVNYGYTF. As DNA, the CDR3 is TGCGCCAGCAGCCAAGGACAGCCAGTAAACTATGGCTACACCTTC. The rearrangement uses TRBV4-1 and TRBJ1-2, with D possibly TRBD1 on 5 matching bases. Per the germline V gene, CDR1 is MGHRA and CDR2 is YSYEKL. The CDR3 extends over 15 amino acids. Trimming stripped 1 base from V and 2 bases from J, with 11 bases between.

V and J are TRBV28 and TRBJ1-1; D gene ambiguous. This CDR3 region has 13 residues. V lost 5 bases to trimming and J lost 0 bases, with 7 bases between them. Germline V gene lookup returns CDR1 MDHEN and CDR2 SYDVKM. This chain's CDR3 is CASSIGVNTEAFF. CDR3 bases: TGTGCCAGCAGTATTGGGGTGAACACTGAAGCTTTCTTT. Using reference TRBV28 and TRBJ1-1 for the parts outside the CDR3, the full variable domain is DVKVTQSSRYLVKRTGEKVFLECVQDMDHENMFWYRQDPGLGLRLIYFSYDVKMKEKGDIPEGYSVSREKKERFSLILESASTNQTSMYLCASSIGVNTEAFFGQGTRLTVV.

The chain uses TRBV6-1 and TRBJ2-7, with 8 bases that match TRBD1. The V gene's germline CDR1 is MNHNS and CDR2 SASEGT. CDR3 length: 14 residues. V shed 6 bases and J 3 bases; nucleotides not matched to a gene: 7. As DNA, the CDR3 is TGTGCCAGCAGCTCGGGACAGGAATTCTACGAGCAGTACTTC. Amino acid sequence: CASSSGQEFYEQYF.

About this clone itself: Relative to the germline gene, one junction end is altered; a read error may explain this. J is TRBJ2-3 and V is TRBV15, with D maybe TRBD1 (5 bases). This CDR3 region has 13 residues. CDR1 and CDR2 from the germline V gene are LNHNV and YYDKDF (reference sequence). In DNA, the CDR3 is TGTGCCACCCGCAGGGAACTCACAGATACGCAGTATTTT. It specifies CATRRELTDTQYF. Filled out from reference TRBV15 and TRBJ2-3, the complete variable domain reads DAMVIQNPRYQVTQFGKPVTLSCSQTLNHNVMYWYQQKSSQAPKLLFHYYDKDFNNEADTPDNFQSRRPNTSFCFLDIRSPGLGDTAMYLCATRRELTDTQYFGPGTRLTVL.

The sample holds a few counts of this clone. The CDR3 DNA reads TGTGCCAGCAGTTACGGACAGTTAGGGGGCCAAGAGACCCAGTACTTC. The encoded protein is CASSYGQLGGQETQYF. The V and J genes are TRBV6-5 and TRBJ2-5, with D tentatively TRBD1 (6 bases). Germline lookup yields CDR1 MNHEY and CDR2 SVGAGI. V shed 2 bases and J shed 1 base, with 14 bases lying between them. The CDR3 length is 16 residues.

V and J are TRBV9 and TRBJ2-3; D might be TRBD2 (5 bases). The V gene lost 4 bases and the J gene lost 2 bases, with 26 bases spanning the gap. CDR3 length equals 19 residues. Per germline, CDR1 SGDLS and CDR2 YYNGEE. This chain's CDR3 is CASSLASRHLGRNTDTQYF. The DNA for the CDR3 is TGTGCCAGCAGCCTAGCCTCCCGACACCTAGGCAGGAACACAGATACGCAGTATTTT. Full variable domain (outside the CDR3, taken from reference TRBV9 and TRBJ2-3): DSGVTQTPKHLITATGQRVTLRCSPRSGDLSVYWYQQSLDQGLQFLIQYYNGEERAKGNILERFSAQQFPDLHSELNLSSLELGDSALYFCASSLASRHLGRNTDTQYFGPGTRLTVL.

The chain's CDR3 is CASKGGVSSYEQYF. DNA for the CDR3: TGTGCCAGCAAGGGAGGTGTGAGCTCCTACGAGCAGTACTTC. The genes are TRBV6-6 and TRBJ2-7; TRBD2 might be the D (6 bases). This CDR3 spans 14 amino acids. Germline CDR1 and CDR2: MNHNY and SVGAGI (reference sequence). The V end lost 7 bases, the J end lost 0 bases, and 13 bases lay between the germline ends.

The sample holds one count of this clone. The chain has TRBV30 and TRBJ1-5, with D unresolved. Germline lookup yields CDR1 GTSNPN and CDR2 SVGIG (reference sequence). Trimming pared 2 bases from V and 1 base from J, leaving 6 bases between. CDR3 length: 13 residues. The CDR3 reads CAWSQISNQPQHF. CDR3 bases: TGTGCCTGGAGTCAGATCAGCAATCAGCCCCAGCATTTT.

The chain joins TRBV28 to TRBJ2-3; maybe TRBD1 (5 bases). Per germline, CDR1 MDHEN and CDR2 SYDVKM. CDR3 length: 13 amino acids. V lost 3 bases and J 5 bases, leaving 9 bases between the germline ends. The CDR3 sequence is CASSFEGVDTQYF. The CDR3 DNA reads as TGTGCCAGCAGTTTCGAAGGGGTAGATACGCAGTATTTT.

CDR3 amino acids: CASSVRGTTEAFF. The CDR3 DNA reads TGTGCCAGCAGCGTCCGGGGGACGACTGAAGCTTTCTTT. The V call is TRBV6-6, the J call TRBJ1-1, with a weak D call TRBD1 (5 bases). V was shortened by 6 bases and J by 5 bases, with 13 bases between the two germline ends. Per germline, CDR1 MNHNY and CDR2 SVGAGI (reference sequence). This CDR3 spans 13 amino acids.

This clone was observed a single time. J is TRBJ1-2 and V is TRBV10-2; no clear D gene. The CDR3 length is 13 residues. V shed 2 bases and J shed 3 bases, with 7 bases lying between them. The V gene's germline CDR1 is WSHSY and CDR2 SAAADI. CDR3 sequence (DNA): TGCGCCAGCAGTGAGACGAACGACTATGGCTACACCTTC. Translated, it gives CASSETNDYGYTF.

The sample holds a few counts of this clone. V usage is TRBV6-1 and J usage is TRBJ2-1; TRBD1 might be the D (6 bases). The V end was cut by 4 bases, the J end by 4 bases, with 11 bases between. This CDR3 has 14 residues. Germline V gene data show CDR1 as MNHNS and CDR2 as SASEGT. The CDR3 region has the DNA TGTGCCAGCAGTGTCACAGGGTTATACAATGAGCAGTTCTTC. Translating gives CASSVTGLYNEQFF.